The present entry profiles one T cell receptor beta chain with its context. As yet, its antigen is unknown. V shed 8 bases, J shed 6 bases, and the junction held 9 bases outside the gene matches. The CDR3 extends over 13 amino acids. CDR1 and CDR2 (germline): ENHRY, SYGVKD. These data belong to a study of blood T cells in healthy people across ages. Study outcomes and limitations: Shifts in expanded clonotypes may have been confounded by donor CMV status, which was unknown. Whereas aged donors had fewer naive CD4+ cells, long-lived donors had more of them and higher diversity. Diversity of TCR beta per million T cells declined in a roughly linear way with age.

A J-beta primer mix and a sample-barcoded 5' primer were used in a second PCR of roughly 6 to 11 cycles. Every sample produced at least 2.5 million CDR3-containing paired-end reads. MiXCR, run by TCRdb on the 5' RACE reads, gives a single entry per CDR3 protein. There are fewer than 900,000 distinct CDR3 sequences in the sample; around 40% occur only once, and 20% to 25% lies in the top ten. The clonotype comes from a woman in her fifties or sixties in good health. J is TRBJ2-5 and V is TRBV10-3, with 7 bases fitting TRBD1. Sequencing was performed on blood. CDR3 region: CAIAPGQQKTQYF. The CDR3 bases are TGTGCCATCGCACCGGGACAGCAAAAGACCCAGTACTTC.